What follows is one T cell receptor (beta chain) and its context. The treatment is: randomized to nivolumab then ipilimumab (arm A) or the reverse (arm B). Generated by immunoSEQ multiplex PCR, the TCRdb table keeps only in-frame clones and is missing some. The data hold about 18,000 clones, with roughly 73% observed a single time. Per the germline V gene, CDR1 is LNHDA and CDR2 is SQIVND (reference sequence). The CDR3 consists of 15 residues. The germline V and J ends were trimmed by 2 bases and 0 bases, with 8 bases remaining between them. This sample is part of a study of sequential checkpoint blockade in melanoma. Overall study context: TCRβ was sequenced from DNA of 75 to 95 pretreatment tumors.

The source was tumor tissue (inferred from file names), collected from a patient given nivolumab and ipilimumab in sequence. This sequence originates from a human donor with melanoma. The rearrangement uses TRBV19 and TRBJ1-5; D gene ambiguous. CDR3 nucleotide sequence: TGTGCCAGTAGTATATTGCTTCATAGCAATCAGCCCCAGCATTTT. Protein product: CASSILLHSNQPQHF.